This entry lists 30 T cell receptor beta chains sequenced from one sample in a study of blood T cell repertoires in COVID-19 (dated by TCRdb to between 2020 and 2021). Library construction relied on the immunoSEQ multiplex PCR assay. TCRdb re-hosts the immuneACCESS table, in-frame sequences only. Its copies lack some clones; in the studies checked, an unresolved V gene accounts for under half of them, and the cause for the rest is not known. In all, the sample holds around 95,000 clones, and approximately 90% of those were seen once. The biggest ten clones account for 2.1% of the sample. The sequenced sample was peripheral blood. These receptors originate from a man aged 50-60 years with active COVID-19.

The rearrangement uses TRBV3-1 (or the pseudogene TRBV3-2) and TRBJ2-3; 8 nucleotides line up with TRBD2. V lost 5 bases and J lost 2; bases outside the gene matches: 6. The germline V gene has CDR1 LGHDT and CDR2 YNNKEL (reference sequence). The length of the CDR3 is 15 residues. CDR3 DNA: TGTGCCAGCAGCTCCACTAGCGGCGCCACAGATACGCAGTATTTT. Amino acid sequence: CASSSTSGATDTQYF.

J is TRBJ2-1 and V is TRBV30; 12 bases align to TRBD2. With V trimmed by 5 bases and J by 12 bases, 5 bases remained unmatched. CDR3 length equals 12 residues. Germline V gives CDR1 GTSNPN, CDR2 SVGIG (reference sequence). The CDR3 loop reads CAWGLAGKMQFF. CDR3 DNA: TGTGCCTGGGGACTAGCGGGAAAGATGCAGTTCTTC.

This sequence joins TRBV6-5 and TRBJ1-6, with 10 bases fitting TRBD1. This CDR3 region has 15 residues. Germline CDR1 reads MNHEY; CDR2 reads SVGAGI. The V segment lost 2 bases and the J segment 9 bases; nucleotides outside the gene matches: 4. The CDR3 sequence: CASSYTDRGLSPLHF. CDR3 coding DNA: TGTGCCAGCAGTTACACTGACAGGGGGCTTTCACCCCTCCACTTT.

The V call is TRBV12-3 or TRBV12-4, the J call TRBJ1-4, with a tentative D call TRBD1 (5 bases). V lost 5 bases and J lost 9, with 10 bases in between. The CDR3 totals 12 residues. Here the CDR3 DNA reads TGTGCCAGCAGTGTAAACAGGAAAAAACTGTTTTTT. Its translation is CASSVNRKKLFF.

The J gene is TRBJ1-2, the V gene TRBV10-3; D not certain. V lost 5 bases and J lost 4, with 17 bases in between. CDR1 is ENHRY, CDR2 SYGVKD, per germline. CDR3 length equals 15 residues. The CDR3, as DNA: TGTGCCATCAGTTCTGGAGGGATCTCGGCCTATGGCTACACCTTC. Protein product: CAISSGGISAYGYTF.

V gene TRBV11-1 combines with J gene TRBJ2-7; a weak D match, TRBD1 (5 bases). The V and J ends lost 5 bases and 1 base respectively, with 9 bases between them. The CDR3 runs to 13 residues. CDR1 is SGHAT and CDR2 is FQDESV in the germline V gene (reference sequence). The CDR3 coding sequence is TGTGCCAGCAGCATACAGGTTTCCTACGAGCAGTACTTC. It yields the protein CASSIQVSYEQYF.

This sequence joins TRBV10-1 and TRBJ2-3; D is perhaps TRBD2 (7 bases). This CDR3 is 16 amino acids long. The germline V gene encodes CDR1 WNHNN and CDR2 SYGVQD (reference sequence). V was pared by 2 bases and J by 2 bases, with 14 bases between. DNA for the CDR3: TGCGCCAGCAGTGAGGGGGGGGGCTCTTACACAGATACGCAGTATTTT. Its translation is CASSEGGGSYTDTQYF.

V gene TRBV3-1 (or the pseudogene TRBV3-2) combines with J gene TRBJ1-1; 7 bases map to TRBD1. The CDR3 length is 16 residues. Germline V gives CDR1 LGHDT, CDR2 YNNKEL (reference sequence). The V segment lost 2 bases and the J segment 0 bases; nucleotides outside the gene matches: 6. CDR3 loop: CASSQTGQLMNTEAFF. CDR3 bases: TGTGCCAGCAGCCAAACGGGACAGTTAATGAACACTGAAGCTTTCTTT.

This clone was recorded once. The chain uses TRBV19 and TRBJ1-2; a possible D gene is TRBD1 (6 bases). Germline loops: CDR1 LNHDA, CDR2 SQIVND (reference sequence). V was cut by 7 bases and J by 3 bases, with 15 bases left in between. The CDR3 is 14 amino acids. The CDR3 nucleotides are TGTGCCAGTACCAGAAGGGACACCTACTATGGCTACACCTTC. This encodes CASTRRDTYYGYTF.

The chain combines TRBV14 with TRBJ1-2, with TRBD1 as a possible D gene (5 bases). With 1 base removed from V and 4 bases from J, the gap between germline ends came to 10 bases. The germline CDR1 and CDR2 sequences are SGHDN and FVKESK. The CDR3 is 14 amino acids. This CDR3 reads CASSQGRGIYGYTF. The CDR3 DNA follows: TGTGCCAGCAGCCAAGGAAGGGGTATCTATGGCTACACCTTC.

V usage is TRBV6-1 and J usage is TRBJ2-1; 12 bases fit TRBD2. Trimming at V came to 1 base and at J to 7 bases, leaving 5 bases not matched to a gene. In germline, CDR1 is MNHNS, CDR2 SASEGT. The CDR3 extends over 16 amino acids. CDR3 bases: TGTGCCAGCAGTGAAGAAGGGCTAGCGGGAGGGAATGAGCAGTTCTTC. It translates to CASSEEGLAGGNEQFF.

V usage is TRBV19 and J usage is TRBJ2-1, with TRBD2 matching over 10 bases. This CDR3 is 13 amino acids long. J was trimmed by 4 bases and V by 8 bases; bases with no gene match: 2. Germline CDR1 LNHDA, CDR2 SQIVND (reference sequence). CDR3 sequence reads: CASLAGEYNEQFF. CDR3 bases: TGTGCCAGTCTAGCGGGAGAATACAATGAGCAGTTCTTC.

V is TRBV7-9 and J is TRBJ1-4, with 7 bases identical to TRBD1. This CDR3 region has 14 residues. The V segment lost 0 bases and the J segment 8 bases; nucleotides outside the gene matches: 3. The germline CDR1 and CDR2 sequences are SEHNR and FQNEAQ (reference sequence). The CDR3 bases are TGTGCCAGCAGCTTAGCAGGGGGCTTGGAAAAACTGTTTTTT. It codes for CASSLAGGLEKLFF.

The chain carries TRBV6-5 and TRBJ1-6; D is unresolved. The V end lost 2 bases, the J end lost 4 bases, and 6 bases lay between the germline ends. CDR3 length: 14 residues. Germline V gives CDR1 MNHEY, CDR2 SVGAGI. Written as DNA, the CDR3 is TGTGCCAGCAGTTACCGAGGTTATAATTCACCCCTCCACTTT. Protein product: CASSYRGYNSPLHF.

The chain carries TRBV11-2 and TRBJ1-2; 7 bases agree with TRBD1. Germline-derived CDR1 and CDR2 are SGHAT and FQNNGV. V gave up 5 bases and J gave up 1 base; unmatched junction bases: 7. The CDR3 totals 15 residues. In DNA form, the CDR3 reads TGTGCCAGCAGCCAGACAGGGAGGAGTAACTATGGCTACACCTTC. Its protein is CASSQTGRSNYGYTF. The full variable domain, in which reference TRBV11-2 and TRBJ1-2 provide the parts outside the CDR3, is EAGVAQSPRYKIIEKRQSVAFWCNPISGHATLYWYQQILGQGPKLLIQFQNNGVVDDSQLPKDRFSAERLKGVDSTLKIQPAKLEDSAVYLCASSQTGRSNYGYTFGSGTRLTVV.

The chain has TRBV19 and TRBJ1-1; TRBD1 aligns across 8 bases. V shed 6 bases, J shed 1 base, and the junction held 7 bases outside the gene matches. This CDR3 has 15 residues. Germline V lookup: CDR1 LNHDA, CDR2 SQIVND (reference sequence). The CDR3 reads CASRPQGESNTEAFF. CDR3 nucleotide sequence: TGTGCCAGTAGGCCACAGGGGGAGTCGAACACTGAAGCTTTCTTT.

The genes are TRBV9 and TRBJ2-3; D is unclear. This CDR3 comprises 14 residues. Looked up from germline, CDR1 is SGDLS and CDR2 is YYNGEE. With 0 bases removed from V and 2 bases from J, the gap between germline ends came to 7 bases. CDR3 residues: CASSVVALTDTQYF. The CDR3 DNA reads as TGTGCCAGCAGCGTAGTTGCGCTCACAGATACGCAGTATTTT. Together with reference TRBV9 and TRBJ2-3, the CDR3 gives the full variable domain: DSGVTQTPKHLITATGQRVTLRCSPRSGDLSVYWYQQSLDQGLQFLIQYYNGEERAKGNILERFSAQQFPDLHSELNLSSLELGDSALYFCASSVVALTDTQYFGPGTRLTVL.

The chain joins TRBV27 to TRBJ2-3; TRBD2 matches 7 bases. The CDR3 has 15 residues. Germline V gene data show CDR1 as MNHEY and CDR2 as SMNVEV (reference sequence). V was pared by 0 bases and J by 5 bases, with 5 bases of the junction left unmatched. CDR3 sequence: CASSLSASGGDTQYF. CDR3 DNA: TGTGCCAGCAGTTTATCGGCTAGCGGTGGAGATACGCAGTATTTT.

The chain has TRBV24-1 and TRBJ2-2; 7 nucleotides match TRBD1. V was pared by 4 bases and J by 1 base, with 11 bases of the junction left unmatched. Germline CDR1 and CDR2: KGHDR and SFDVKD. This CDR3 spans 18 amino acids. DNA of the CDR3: TGTGCCACCAGTGACGTCACGCCGGGACAGAGGAACACCGGGGAGCTGTTTTTT. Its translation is CATSDVTPGQRNTGELFF.

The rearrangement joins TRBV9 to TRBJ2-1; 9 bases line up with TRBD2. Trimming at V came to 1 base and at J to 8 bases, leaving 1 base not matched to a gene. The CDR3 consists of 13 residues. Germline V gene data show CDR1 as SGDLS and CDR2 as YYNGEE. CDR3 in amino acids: CASSVPSGDEQFF. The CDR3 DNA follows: TGTGCCAGCAGCGTACCTAGCGGGGATGAGCAGTTCTTC.

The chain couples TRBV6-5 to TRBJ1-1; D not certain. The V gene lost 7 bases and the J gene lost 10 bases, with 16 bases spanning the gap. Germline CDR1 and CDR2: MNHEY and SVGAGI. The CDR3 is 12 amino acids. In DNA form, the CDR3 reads TGTGCCAGCACCCCCGGTAACCCCATAGCTTTCTTT. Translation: CASTPGNPIAFF.

The CDR3 sequence is CASSPGGGQPYNEQFF. The CDR3 DNA reads TGTGCCAGCAGCCCTGGGGGGGGGCAGCCCTACAATGAGCAGTTCTTC. J is TRBJ2-1 and V is TRBV7-2; D might be TRBD2 (7 bases). The V gene lost 5 bases and the J gene lost 2 bases, with 16 bases spanning the gap. The germline CDR1 and CDR2 sequences are SGHTA and FQGNSA. This CDR3 has 16 amino acids.

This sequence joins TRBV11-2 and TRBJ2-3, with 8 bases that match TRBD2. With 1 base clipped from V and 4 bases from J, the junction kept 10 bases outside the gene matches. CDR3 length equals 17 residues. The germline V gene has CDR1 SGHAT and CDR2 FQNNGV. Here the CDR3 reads CASSLVPGLELSDTQYF. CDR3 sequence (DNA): TGTGCCAGCAGCTTAGTCCCGGGACTAGAACTGTCAGATACGCAGTATTTT.

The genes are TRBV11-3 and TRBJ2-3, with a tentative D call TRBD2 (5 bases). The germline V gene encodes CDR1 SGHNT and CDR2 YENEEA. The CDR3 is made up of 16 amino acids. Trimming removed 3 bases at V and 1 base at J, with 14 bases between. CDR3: CASSFTGSHRTDTQYF. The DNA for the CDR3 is TGTGCCAGCAGCTTTACGGGAAGCCACCGCACAGATACGCAGTATTTT.

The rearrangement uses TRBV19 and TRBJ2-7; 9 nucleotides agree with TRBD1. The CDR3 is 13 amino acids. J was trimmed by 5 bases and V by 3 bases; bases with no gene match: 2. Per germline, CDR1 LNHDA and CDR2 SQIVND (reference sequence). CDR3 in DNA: TGTGCCAGTAGTATGGACAGGGGCGACGAGCAGTACTTC. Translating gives CASSMDRGDEQYF.

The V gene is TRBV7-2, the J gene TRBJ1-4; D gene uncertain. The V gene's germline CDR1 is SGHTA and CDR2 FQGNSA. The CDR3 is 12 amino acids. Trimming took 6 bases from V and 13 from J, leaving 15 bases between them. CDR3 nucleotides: TGTGCCAGCAGGAGAGGTAGCAACGGACTGTTTTTT. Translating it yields CASRRGSNGLFF.

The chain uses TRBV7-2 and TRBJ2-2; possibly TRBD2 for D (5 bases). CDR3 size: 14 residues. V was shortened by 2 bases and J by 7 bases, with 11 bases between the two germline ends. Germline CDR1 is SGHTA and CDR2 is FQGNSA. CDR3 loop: CASSLRGLGGELFF. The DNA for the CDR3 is TGTGCCAGCAGCTTACGGGGTTTAGGCGGGGAGCTGTTTTTT.

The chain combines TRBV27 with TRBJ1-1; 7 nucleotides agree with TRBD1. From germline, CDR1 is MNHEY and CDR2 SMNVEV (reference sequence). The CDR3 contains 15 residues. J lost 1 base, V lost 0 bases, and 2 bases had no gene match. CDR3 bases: TGTGCCAGCAGTTTATCGGGGACAGCGAACACTGAAGCTTTCTTT. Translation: CASSLSGTANTEAFF.

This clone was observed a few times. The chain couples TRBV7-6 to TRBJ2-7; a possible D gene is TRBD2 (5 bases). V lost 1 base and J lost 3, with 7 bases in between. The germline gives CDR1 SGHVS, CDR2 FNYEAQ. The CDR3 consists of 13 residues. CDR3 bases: TGTGCCAGCAGCTTAGGTCGGGGCTACGAGCAGTACGTC. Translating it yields CASSLGRGYEQYV.

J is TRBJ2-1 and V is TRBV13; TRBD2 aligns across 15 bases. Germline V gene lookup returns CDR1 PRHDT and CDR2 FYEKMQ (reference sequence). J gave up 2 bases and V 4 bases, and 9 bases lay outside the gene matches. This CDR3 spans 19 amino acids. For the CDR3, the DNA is TGTGCCAGCAGCTCGCCGGGACTAGCGGGAGGTACCGCCTACAATGAGCAGTTCTTC. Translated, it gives CASSSPGLAGGTAYNEQFF.